This note documents a single T cell receptor beta chain sequence. Its antigen is still unknown. The sample belongs to a study of T cell repertoires in cytomegalovirus infection. Study-wide context: CMV infection plus the matching HLA type was flagged by public TCR beta signatures.

MiXCR, applied by TCRdb to the reads, yields one record per CDR3 protein. Among nearly 700,000 distinct CDR3 sequences, around 31% were seen once, and the ten largest hold roughly 18%. CDR1 and CDR2 from the germline V gene are LGHNA and YNFKEQ. The length of the CDR3 is 13 residues. Trimming removed 0 bases from V and 5 bases from J, with 8 bases in between. The TCR comes from a human donor in good health (CMV status not recorded). Some clones in this sample may be carry-over from other donors' samples. The V and J genes are TRBV4-2 and TRBJ2-7; D ambiguous. The specimen comprised cultured PBMCs, sampled from culture after CMV antigen stimulation. This CDR3 is CASSQDLGHEQYF. In nucleotides, the CDR3 is TGTGCCAGCAGCCAAGATTTGGGCCACGAGCAGTACTTC.